The rows below give T cell receptor beta chains drawn from one sample of a study of blood T cell repertoires in COVID-19. Sequencing used immunoSEQ multiplex PCR; TCRdb keeps in-frame clones, though not all of them. The data contain fewer than 70,000 clones, about four fifths of them seen just once; the ten biggest clones take up around 5%. Sequenced material: peripheral blood. Receptor source: a human donor in a cohort sampled during active COVID-19. Each CDR3 is given with its conserved first and last residue. Only some rows state a clone size, as once, few, many or a class for expanded clones.

len: 16
v_gene: TRBV18
abundance: NA
CDR3aa: CASSPPNRQTGNTIYF

len: 16
v_gene: TRBV27
abundance: NA
CDR3aa: CATLPSVWASTDTQYF

len: 13
v_gene: TRBV28
abundance: NA
CDR3aa: CASGGQVNTEAFF

len: 14
v_gene: TRBV5-4
abundance: once
CDR3aa: CASSLFRDSNIQYF

len: 17
v_gene: TRBV7-2
abundance: NA
CDR3aa: CASSLVSGGSSYNEQFF

len: 16
v_gene: TRBV7-2
abundance: few
CDR3aa: CASSLALGTTQGGYTF

len: 15
v_gene: TRBV2
abundance: NA
CDR3aa: CASSFDRVFSDTQYF

len: 13
v_gene: TRBV11-2
abundance: few
CDR3aa: CASSLAPDTEAFF

len: 14
v_gene: TRBV19
abundance: few
CDR3aa: CASSFQAGANVLTF

len: 14
v_gene: TRBV7-8
abundance: NA
CDR3aa: CASSPGQGNYGYTF

len: 16
v_gene: TRBV18
abundance: NA
CDR3aa: CASCPSHRNRGTEAFF

len: 18
v_gene: TRBV4-1
abundance: NA
CDR3aa: CASSQGPRGLGRGTEAFF

len: 14
v_gene: TRBV7-2
abundance: few
CDR3aa: CASSLENSNYGYTF

len: 16
v_gene: TRBV10-2
abundance: NA
CDR3aa: CASSEPMGGGNTEAFF

len: 13
v_gene: TRBV7-3
abundance: NA
CDR3aa: CASSLNGDTEAFF

len: 14
v_gene: TRBV29-1
abundance: NA
CDR3aa: CSVELGLENTEAFF